This is a list of T cell receptor beta chains from one sample in a study of T cells in Graves' hyperthyroidism and ophthalmopathy. TCRdb re-analysed the multiplex PCR reads in MiXCR, keeping a single row per CDR3 protein. The table lists under 300,000 distinct CDR3 sequences, around a quarter of them singletons, with approximately 25% in the top ten. Sequences were obtained from blood. These receptors all come from a man aged 35 to 55 with Graves' hyperthyroidism that later progressed to Graves' ophthalmopathy. Both conserved end residues are part of each CDR3. A D gene is named only where the DNA matches it firmly. Rows give clone size only sometimes, using once, few, many, or a class for an expanded clone.

d_call | clone_size | j_call | v_call | cdr3_aa | cdr3_nt
TRBD2 | many | TRBJ2-7 | TRBV20-1 | CSAPILAGSHEQYF | TGCAGTGCTCCTATACTAGCGGGATCCCACGAGCAGTACTTC
- | many | TRBJ2-5 | TRBV5-1 | CASSMTWLETQYF | TGCGCCAGCAGCATGACGTGGTTGGAGACCCAGTACTTC
- | many | TRBJ1-3 | TRBV13 | CASSLGRPGYTIYF | TGTGCCAGCAGCTTAGGAAGGCCAGGTTACACCATATATTTT
- | - | TRBJ1-2 | TRBV28 | CASGLGRDGYTF | TGTGCCAGCGGCCTGGGCCGGGATGGCTACACCTTC
- | many | TRBJ2-5 | TRBV24-1 | CATSVHDGTFGETQYF | TGTGCCACCAGTGTCCACGATGGCACCTTTGGAGAGACCCAGTACTTC
- | many | TRBJ1-3 | TRBV12-3/TRBV12-4 | CASSPPPGVRNTIYF | TGTGCCAGCAGCCCTCCGCCGGGAGTACGAAACACCATATATTTT
- | - | TRBJ2-7 | TRBV12-3/TRBV12-4 | CASSWGGQRYEQYF | TGTGCCAGCAGCTGGGGGGGGCAAAGGTACGAGCAGTACTTC
TRBD1 | many | TRBJ1-4 | TRBV5-1 | CASSLAGTGKEKLFF | TGCGCCAGCAGCTTGGCCGGGACAGGCAAAGAAAAACTGTTTTTT
TRBD1 | - | TRBJ2-5 | TRBV11-1 | CASSFRTGGETQYF | TGTGCCAGCAGCTTCCGGACAGGGGGTGAGACCCAGTACTTC
- | few | TRBJ2-5 | TRBV12-3/TRBV12-4 | CASSAGGGEETQYF | TGTGCCAGCAGTGCCGGGGGCGGCGAAGAGACCCAGTACTTC
- | many | TRBJ1-1 | TRBV6-5 | CASSFPENTEAFF | TGTGCCAGCAGTTTTCCAGAGAACACTGAAGCTTTCTTT
TRBD1 | many | TRBJ1-3 | TRBV19 | CASTTGVGNTIYF | TGTGCCAGCACAACAGGGGTTGGAAACACCATATATTTT
- | many | TRBJ2-2 | TRBV2 | CASRVYTNTGELFF | TGTGCCAGCAGGGTCTACACGAACACCGGGGAGCTGTTTTTT
TRBD2 | many | TRBJ2-7 | TRBV5-1 | CASSLRTSARSSYEQYF | TGCGCCAGCAGCTTGAGGACTAGCGCGAGGAGCTCCTACGAGCAGTACTTC
- | - | TRBJ2-7 | TRBV25-1 | CASSGMVSYEQYF | TGTGCCAGCAGTGGTATGGTCTCCTACGAGCAGTACTTC
- | many | TRBJ2-4 | TRBV6-2/TRBV6-3 | CASRSWIQGMAKNIQYF | TGTGCCAGCAGGTCCTGGATCCAGGGGATGGCCAAAAACATTCAGTACTTC
- | many | TRBJ2-7 | TRBV12-3/TRBV12-4 | CASSSQQGAYHEQYF | TGTGCCAGCAGTAGCCAACAGGGAGCTTACCACGAGCAGTACTTC
- | - | TRBJ2-2 | TRBV12-3/TRBV12-4 | CASSLHRPNTGELFF | TGTGCCAGCAGTTTACACAGACCGAACACCGGGGAGCTGTTTTTT
- | once | TRBJ1-5 | TRBV28 | CASSPARTSNQPQHF | TGTGCCAGCAGCCCGGCCCGGACGAGCAATCAGCCCCAGCATTTT
- | - | TRBJ1-1 | TRBV7-2 | CASSLVWGGASEAFF | TGTGCCAGCAGCTTAGTATGGGGGGGGGCCTCTGAAGCTTTCTTT
- | - | TRBJ2-4 | TRBV20-1 | CSARDSTDAKNIQYF | TGCAGTGCTAGAGATAGTACAGACGCCAAAAACATTCAGTACTTC
- | medium-sized | TRBJ2-5 | TRBV7-6 | CASRATLAMDQETQYF | TGTGCCAGCAGGGCGACGCTAGCCATGGACCAAGAGACCCAGTACTTC
TRBD2 | many | TRBJ2-7 | TRBV12-3/TRBV12-4 | CASSPRTSGYKQYF | TGTGCCAGCAGTCCCCGGACTAGCGGCTACAAGCAGTACTTC
- | many | TRBJ2-7 | TRBV11-2 | CASSSGGPYEQYF | TGTGCCAGCAGCTCAGGTGGGCCCTACGAGCAGTACTTC
- | many | TRBJ1-2 | TRBV2 | CASSDNAANYGYTF | TGTGCCAGCAGTGACAACGCTGCTAACTATGGCTACACCTTC
- | few | TRBJ1-5 | TRBV18 | CASSPSTYNQPQHF | TGTGCCAGCTCACCCAGCACTTACAATCAGCCCCAGCATTTT
- | many | TRBJ2-2 | TRBV5-6 | CASSFLAFGELFF | TGTGCCAGCAGCTTTTTAGCTTTCGGGGAGCTGTTTTTT
TRBD2 | many | TRBJ2-7 | TRBV29-1 | CSVTGTKNEQYF | TGCAGCGTTACCGGGACTAAGAACGAGCAGTACTTC
TRBD1 | few | TRBJ2-5 | TRBV12-3/TRBV12-4 | CASTTTGGGKTQYF | TGTGCCAGCACCACGACAGGGGGCGGTAAGACCCAGTACTTC
- | many | TRBJ2-7 | TRBV3-1 | CASSPWDLTHEQYF | TGTGCCAGCAGCCCGTGGGACTTAACCCACGAGCAGTACTTC
TRBD2 | - | TRBJ2-7 | TRBV20-1 | CSASTSGRGTTYEQYF | TGCAGTGCTTCGACTAGCGGGAGAGGGACTACCTACGAGCAGTACTTC
- | - | TRBJ2-1 | TRBV6-1 | CASSLAPKQFF | TGTGCCAGCAGTCTAGCTCCTAAGCAGTTCTTC
- | many | TRBJ1-1 | TRBV29-1 | CSALQGGTEAFF | TGCAGCGCCCTGCAGGGAGGCACTGAAGCTTTCTTT
- | many | TRBJ2-6 | TRBV15 | CATSTGNNVLTF | TGTGCCACCAGCACTGGAAACAACGTCCTGACTTTC
- | many | TRBJ2-5 | TRBV12-3/TRBV12-4 | CASSFVGIQETQYF | TGTGCCAGCAGTTTTGTCGGGATCCAAGAGACCCAGTACTTC
- | many | TRBJ2-2 | TRBV20-1 | CSTTGGSNTGELFF | TGCAGTACCACCGGGGGTTCGAACACCGGGGAGCTGTTTTTT
- | many | TRBJ1-1 | TRBV13 | CASSGQQDANTEAFF | TGTGCCAGCAGCGGACAACAAGACGCGAACACTGAAGCTTTCTTT
- | many | TRBJ2-5 | TRBV5-1 | CASGEAGIQETQYF | TGCGCCAGCGGAGAGGCGGGGATCCAAGAGACCCAGTACTTC
- | - | TRBJ2-7 | TRBV12-5 | CASGLFDGLSSYEQYF | TGTGCTAGTGGTTTGTTTGACGGCTTGAGCTCCTACGAGCAGTACTTC
- | - | TRBJ2-7 | TRBV5-1 | CASSFGQYYEQYF | TGCGCCAGCAGTTTTGGACAGTACTACGAGCAGTACTTC
- | - | TRBJ2-6 | TRBV7-8 | CASSSQGYGANVLTF | TGTGCCAGCAGCTCGCAGGGATACGGGGCCAACGTCCTGACTTTC
TRBD1 | - | TRBJ1-1 | TRBV20-1 | CSARDPLRTGEGEAFF | TGCAGTGCTAGAGATCCCCTACGTACAGGGGAGGGCGAAGCTTTCTTT
TRBD1 | many | TRBJ1-2 | TRBV29-1 | CSVARGGGYTF | TGCAGCGTTGCCAGAGGGGGCGGCTACACCTTC
- | many | TRBJ1-2 | TRBV12-3/TRBV12-4 | CASSGGAGNYGYTF | TGTGCCAGCAGTGGGGGCGCGGGTAACTATGGCTACACCTTC
- | - | TRBJ1-1 | TRBV12-3/TRBV12-4 | CANFVQGETEAFF | TGTGCCAACTTTGTACAGGGCGAAACTGAAGCTTTCTTT
TRBD1 | few | TRBJ1-5 | TRBV28 | CASSLTGRSNQPQHF | TGTGCCAGCAGCCTGACAGGGCGAAGCAATCAGCCCCAGCATTTT
- | many | TRBJ2-7 | TRBV5-1 | CASSPLKGAGQTYEQYF | TGCGCCAGCAGCCCCTTGAAAGGAGCGGGACAAACCTACGAGCAGTACTTC
- | many | TRBJ1-1 | TRBV6-1 | CASSEELRAFF | TGTGCCAGCAGCGAAGAACTGCGGGCTTTCTTT
TRBD1 | many | TRBJ2-5 | TRBV7-2 | CASSLGLDRTGPQGTQYF | TGTGCCAGCAGCTTAGGATTAGATAGGACAGGCCCTCAGGGGACCCAGTACTTC
- | many | TRBJ2-2 | TRBV19 | CASSIGLTTGELFF | TGTGCCAGTAGTATCGGACTCACCACCGGGGAGCTGTTTTTT
- | many | TRBJ2-1 | TRBV10-2 | CASSEGLGRSWNEQFF | TGCGCCAGCAGTGAGGGTCTAGGACGAAGCTGGAATGAGCAGTTCTTC
TRBD1 | few | TRBJ2-7 | TRBV20-1 | CSATTTGGLYEQYF | TGCAGTGCTACTACGACAGGGGGCCTCTACGAGCAGTACTTC
- | many | TRBJ2-7 | TRBV6-1 | CASSECSSFNHEQYF | TGTGCCAGCAGTGAATGTAGTAGTTTTAACCACGAGCAGTACTTC
- | many | TRBJ1-1 | TRBV29-1 | CSVENGKNREAFF | TGCAGCGTTGAAAACGGGAAAAACCGTGAAGCTTTCTTT
- | many | TRBJ1-5 | TRBV27 | CASSPLQGIINQPQHF | TGTGCCAGCAGCCCACTACAGGGTATAATCAATCAGCCCCAGCATTTT